The next 18 T cell receptor beta chains were all read from a single sample in a study of blood T cell repertoires in COVID-19. Assay used: immunoSEQ multiplex PCR; TCRdb lists only in-frame clones, some missing. Of some 200,000 clones detected, 86% appear once; the ten largest clones hold about 4%. The sample consisted of PBMCs or T cells enriched from blood (not recorded which). These receptor sequences come from a woman between 40 and 50 years old with acute COVID-19.

This sequence joins TRBV10-3 and TRBJ1-1; the D is unclear. The CDR3 spans 13 residues. CDR1 and CDR2 from the germline V gene are ENHRY and SYGVKD. V was cut by 4 bases and J by 0 bases, with 6 bases left in between. CDR3 sequence reads: CAISALVNTEAFF. Here the CDR3 DNA reads TGTGCCATCAGTGCATTAGTGAACACTGAAGCTTTCTTT.

The chain employs TRBV5-8 and TRBJ2-5; 7 bases map to TRBD2. V dropped 1 base and J dropped 4; count of bases not matched to a gene: 10. There are 16 residues in the CDR3. Germline V lookup: CDR1 SGHTS, CDR2 YDEGEE. The CDR3 sequence is CASSLYAGGIGETQYF. As DNA, the CDR3 is TGTGCCAGCAGCTTGTATGCCGGGGGGATCGGAGAGACCCAGTACTTC.

The V and J genes are TRBV7-8 and TRBJ1-5, with 8 bases aligning to TRBD1. The ends lost 5 bases at V and 2 bases at J; junction bases unmatched: 5. The germline gives CDR1 SGHVS, CDR2 FQNEAQ. The CDR3 loop spans 15 amino acids. The CDR3 region has the DNA TGTGCCAGCAGCGCCCCGACAGGGGGCAATCAGCCCCAGCATTTT. Residues: CASSAPTGGNQPQHF.

This chain uses TRBV10-2 with TRBJ1-5; TRBD1 aligns across 8 bases. Looked up from germline, CDR1 is WSHSY and CDR2 is SAAADI. The length of the CDR3 is 14 residues. V trimming: 6 bases; J trimming: 7 bases; junction bases outside the gene matches: 8. CDR3 loop: CASREQGVKQPQHF. The CDR3 coding sequence is TGCGCCAGCAGAGAACAGGGGGTGAAACAGCCCCAGCATTTT.

The chain combines TRBV28 with TRBJ1-1, with no clear D. V lost 1 base to trimming and J lost 4 bases, with 4 bases between them. The CDR3 is 12 residues long. Germline V gene lookup returns CDR1 MDHEN and CDR2 SYDVKM. The CDR3 is CASSLLATEAFF. In DNA form, the CDR3 reads TGTGCCAGCAGTTTATTGGCCACTGAAGCTTTCTTT.

This clone was observed a handful of times. J is TRBJ2-2 and V is TRBV5-3; tentatively, D is TRBD1 (5 bases). TRBV5-3 is an ORF for which the function is uncertain. CDR3 length equals 13 residues. Trimming cost V 3 bases and J 7 bases, with 10 bases left between them. The CDR3 loop reads CARSSGRGGELFF. For the CDR3, the DNA is TGTGCCAGAAGCTCAGGTAGGGGCGGGGAGCTGTTTTTT.

The gene calls are TRBV7-2 and TRBJ1-4; D is uncertain. V lost 0 bases, J lost 7 bases, and 6 bases lay in between. CDR3 length: 13 residues. Germline loops: CDR1 SGHTA, CDR2 FQGNSA. The DNA of the CDR3 is TGTGCCAGCAGCTTAGCGCGCGGTGAAAAACTGTTTTTT. Protein product: CASSLARGEKLFF.

This chain uses TRBV6-6 with TRBJ1-1; D is ambiguous. Between the trimmed V and J ends, which lost 7 bases and 11 bases, there was a span of 17 bases. The CDR3 is 12 amino acids. Germline V gives CDR1 MNHNY, CDR2 SVGAGI (reference sequence). CDR3 bases: TGTGCCAGCATAGACGCGGGGAACGGGGCTTTCTTT. Its protein product is CASIDAGNGAFF.

This clone was seen a single time. This chain links TRBV29-1 with TRBJ2-2; D remains unclear. Trimming cost V 2 bases and J 4 bases, with 20 bases left between them. The CDR3 runs 17 residues. Germline CDR1 SQVTM, CDR2 ANQGSEA. CDR3 in amino acids: CSVEIRSWQAVTGELFF. CDR3 bases: TGCAGCGTTGAAATCCGATCGTGGCAGGCCGTCACCGGGGAGCTGTTTTTT.

The rearrangement joins TRBV3-1 (or the pseudogene TRBV3-2) to TRBJ2-1; D is perhaps TRBD2 (5 bases). Trimming cost V 4 bases and J 0 bases, with 13 bases left between them. The germline V gene has CDR1 LGHDT and CDR2 YNNKEL (reference sequence). The CDR3 consists of 16 residues. Written as DNA, the CDR3 is TGTGCCAGCAGCCTAGAGGGAGAAAGCTCCTACAATGAGCAGTTCTTC. This gives the protein CASSLEGESSYNEQFF.

The rearrangement links TRBV3-1 (or the pseudogene TRBV3-2) to TRBJ1-4, with D hard to call. Germline-derived CDR1 and CDR2 are LGHDT and YNNKEL (reference sequence). The CDR3 is 12 amino acids. Trimming shortened V by 6 bases and J by 5 bases, and 7 bases separated the two germline ends. In DNA form, the CDR3 reads TGTGCCAGCAGAGAGGGCAATGAAAAACTGTTTTTT. Its protein product is CASREGNEKLFF.

The chain uses TRBV7-9 and TRBJ1-1; D is unclear. The CDR3 is made up of 12 amino acids. CDR1 and CDR2 from the germline V gene are SEHNR and FQNEAQ (reference sequence). The V end was cut by 2 bases, the J end by 4 bases, with 5 bases between. The CDR3 loop is CASSLPPTEAFF. The CDR3 nucleotides read TGTGCCAGCAGCTTACCTCCCACTGAAGCTTTCTTT.

This chain connects TRBV7-9 to TRBJ2-1; the match to TRBD2 covers 15 bases. Unmatched junction bases numbered 9, after V lost 5 bases and J lost 10 bases. This CDR3 has 16 residues. CDR1 is SEHNR, CDR2 FQNEAQ, per germline (reference sequence). In DNA form, the CDR3 reads TGTGCCAGCAGCCTTTTCGGGACTAGCGGGGGGTGGGAGCAGTTCTTC. Its protein product is CASSLFGTSGGWEQFF.

This clone was seen a single time. The V call is TRBV6-5, the J call TRBJ1-6, with TRBD1 as a possible D gene (5 bases). CDR3 length: 12 amino acids. The V and J ends lost 5 bases and 9 bases respectively, with 8 bases between them. The germline gives CDR1 MNHEY, CDR2 SVGAGI. CDR3 sequence reads: CASSNQGSPLHF. The CDR3 nucleotides read TGTGCCAGCAGTAACCAGGGTTCACCCCTCCACTTT.

The chain has TRBV15 and TRBJ1-1; 9 bases are shared with TRBD1. Germline CDR1 is LNHNV and CDR2 is YYDKDF (reference sequence). V lost 2 bases to trimming and J lost 3 bases; unmatched junction nucleotides: 4. The CDR3 consists of 15 residues. The CDR3 nucleotides read TGTGCCACCAGCAGATCGACAGGGGGTTACACTGAAGCTTTCTTT. Residues: CATSRSTGGYTEAFF.

This chain uses TRBV18 with TRBJ1-6; no reliable D call. Trimming shortened V by 3 bases and J by 2 bases, and 8 bases separated the two germline ends. Germline CDR1 reads KGHSH; CDR2 reads LQKENI. This CDR3 is 15 amino acids long. CDR3: CASSPLGTYNSPLHF. The CDR3 DNA sequence: TGTGCCAGCTCACCGCTAGGAACCTATAATTCACCCCTCCACTTT.

V is TRBV4-2 and J is TRBJ1-4; D is uncertain. This CDR3 contains 16 residues. Germline CDR1 reads LGHNA; CDR2 reads YNFKEQ. Trimming stripped 0 bases from V and 4 bases from J, with 12 bases between. CDR3 residues: CASSQDWAGYNEKLFF. The CDR3 bases are TGTGCCAGCAGCCAAGATTGGGCGGGATATAATGAAAAACTGTTTTTT.

The chain recombines TRBV5-1 with TRBJ2-3, with TRBD2 identical over 7 bases. The CDR3 loop spans 16 amino acids. Germline V gene data show CDR1 as SGHRS and CDR2 as YFSETQ. With V trimmed by 0 bases and J by 4 bases, 8 bases remained unmatched. The CDR3, as DNA: TGCGCCAGCAGCTTGGGACTAGCTCTGGGGTCAGATACGCAGTATTTT. As protein: CASSLGLALGSDTQYF.